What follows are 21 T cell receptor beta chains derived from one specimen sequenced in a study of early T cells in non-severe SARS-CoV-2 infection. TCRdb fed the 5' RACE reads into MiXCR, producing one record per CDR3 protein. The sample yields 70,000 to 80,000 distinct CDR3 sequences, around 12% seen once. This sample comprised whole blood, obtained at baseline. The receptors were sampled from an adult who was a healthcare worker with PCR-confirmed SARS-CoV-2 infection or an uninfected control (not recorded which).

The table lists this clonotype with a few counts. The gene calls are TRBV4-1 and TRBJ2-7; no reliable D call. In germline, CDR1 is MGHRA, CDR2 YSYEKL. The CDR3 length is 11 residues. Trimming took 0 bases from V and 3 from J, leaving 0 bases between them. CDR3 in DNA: TGCGCCAGCAGCCAAGACTACGAGCAGTACTTC. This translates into CASSQDYEQYF.

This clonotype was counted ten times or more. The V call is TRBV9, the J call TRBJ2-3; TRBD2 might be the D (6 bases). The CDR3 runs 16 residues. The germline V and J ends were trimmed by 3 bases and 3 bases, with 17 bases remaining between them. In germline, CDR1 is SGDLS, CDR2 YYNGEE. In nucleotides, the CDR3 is TGTGCCAGCAGCGGCCAGACTAGATTAGCGACAGATACGCAGTATTTT. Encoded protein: CASSGQTRLATDTQYF.

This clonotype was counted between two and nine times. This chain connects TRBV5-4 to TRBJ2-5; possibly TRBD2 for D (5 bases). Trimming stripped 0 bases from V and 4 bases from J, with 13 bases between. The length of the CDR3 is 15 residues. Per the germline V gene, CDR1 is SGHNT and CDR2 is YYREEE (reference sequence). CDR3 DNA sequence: TGTGCCAGCAGCTTGGGACTACTAGTCGGAGAGACCCAGTACTTC. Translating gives CASSLGLLVGETQYF.

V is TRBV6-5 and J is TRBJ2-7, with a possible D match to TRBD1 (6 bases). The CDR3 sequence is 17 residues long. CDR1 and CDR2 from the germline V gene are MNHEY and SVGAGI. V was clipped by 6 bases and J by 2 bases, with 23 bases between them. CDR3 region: CASSPTEGVPKAYEQYF. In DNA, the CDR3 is TGTGCCAGCAGCCCGACCGAGGGGGTCCCAAAGGCCTACGAGCAGTACTTC.

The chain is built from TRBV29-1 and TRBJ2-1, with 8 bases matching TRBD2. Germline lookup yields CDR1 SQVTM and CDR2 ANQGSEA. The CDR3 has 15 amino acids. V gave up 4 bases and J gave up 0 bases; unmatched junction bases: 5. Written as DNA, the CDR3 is TGCAGCGTTGTTCCGGGACTAGACTCCTACAATGAGCAGTTCTTC. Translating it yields CSVVPGLDSYNEQFF.

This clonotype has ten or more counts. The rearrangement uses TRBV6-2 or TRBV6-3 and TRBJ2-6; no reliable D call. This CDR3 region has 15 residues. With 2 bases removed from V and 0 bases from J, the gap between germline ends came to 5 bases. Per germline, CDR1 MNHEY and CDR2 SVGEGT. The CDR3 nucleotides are TGTGCCAGCAGTTACGGCGGCTCTGGGGCCAACGTCCTGACTTTC. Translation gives CASSYGGSGANVLTF.

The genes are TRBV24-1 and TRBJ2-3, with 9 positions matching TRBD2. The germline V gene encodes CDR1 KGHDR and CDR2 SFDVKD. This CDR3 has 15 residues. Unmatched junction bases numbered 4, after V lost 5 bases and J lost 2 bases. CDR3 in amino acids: CATSGAGGDTDTQYF. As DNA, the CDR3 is TGTGCCACCAGTGGAGCGGGGGGAGACACAGATACGCAGTATTTT.

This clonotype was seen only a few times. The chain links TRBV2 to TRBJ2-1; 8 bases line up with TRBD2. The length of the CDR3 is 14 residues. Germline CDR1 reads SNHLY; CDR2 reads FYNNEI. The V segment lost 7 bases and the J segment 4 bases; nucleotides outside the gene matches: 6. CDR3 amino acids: CASKPGGGYNEQFF. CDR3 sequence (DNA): TGTGCCAGCAAACCCGGGGGGGGTTACAATGAGCAGTTCTTC.

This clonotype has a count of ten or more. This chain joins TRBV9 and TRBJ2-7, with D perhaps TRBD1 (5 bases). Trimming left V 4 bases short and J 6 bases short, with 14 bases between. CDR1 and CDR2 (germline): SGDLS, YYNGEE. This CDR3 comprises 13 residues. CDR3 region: CASSPNQGLEQYF. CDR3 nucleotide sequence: TGTGCCAGCAGCCCCAACCAGGGCCTCGAGCAGTACTTC. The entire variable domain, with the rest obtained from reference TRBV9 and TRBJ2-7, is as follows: DSGVTQTPKHLITATGQRVTLRCSPRSGDLSVYWYQQSLDQGLQFLIQYYNGEERAKGNILERFSAQQFPDLHSELNLSSLELGDSALYFCASSPNQGLEQYFGPGTRLTVT.

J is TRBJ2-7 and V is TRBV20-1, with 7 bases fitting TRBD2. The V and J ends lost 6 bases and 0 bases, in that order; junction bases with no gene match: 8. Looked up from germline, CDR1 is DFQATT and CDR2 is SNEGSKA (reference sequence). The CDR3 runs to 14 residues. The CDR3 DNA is TGCAGTGCACCAACTAGCGCCAGCTCCTACGAGCAGTACTTC. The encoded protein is CSAPTSASSYEQYF.

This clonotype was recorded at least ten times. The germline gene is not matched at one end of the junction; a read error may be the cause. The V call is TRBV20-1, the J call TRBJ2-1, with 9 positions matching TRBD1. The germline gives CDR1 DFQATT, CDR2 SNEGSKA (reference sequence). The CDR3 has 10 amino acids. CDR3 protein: CSATGTGRPF. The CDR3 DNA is TGCAGTGCTACCGGGACAGGGCGTCCCTTC.

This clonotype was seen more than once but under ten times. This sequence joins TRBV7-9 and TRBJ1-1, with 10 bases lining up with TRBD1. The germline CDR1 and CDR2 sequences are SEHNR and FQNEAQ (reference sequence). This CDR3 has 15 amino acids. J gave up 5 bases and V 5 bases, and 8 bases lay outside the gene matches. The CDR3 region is CASSLGDRGETEAFF. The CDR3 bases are TGTGCCAGCAGCCTAGGGGACAGGGGCGAGACTGAAGCTTTCTTT.

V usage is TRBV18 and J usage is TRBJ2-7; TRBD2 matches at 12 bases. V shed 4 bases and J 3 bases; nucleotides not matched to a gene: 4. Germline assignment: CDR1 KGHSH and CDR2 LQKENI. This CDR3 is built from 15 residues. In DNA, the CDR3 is TGTGCCAGCTCACGGGCGGGACTAGCGGGCTACGAGCAGTACTTC. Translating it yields CASSRAGLAGYEQYF. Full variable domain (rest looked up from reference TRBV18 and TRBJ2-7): NAGVMQNPRHLVRRRGQEARLRCSPMKGHSHVYWYRQLPEEGLKFMVYLQKENIIDESGMPKERFSAEFPKEGPSILRIQQVVRGDSAAYFCASSRAGLAGYEQYFGPGTRLTVT.

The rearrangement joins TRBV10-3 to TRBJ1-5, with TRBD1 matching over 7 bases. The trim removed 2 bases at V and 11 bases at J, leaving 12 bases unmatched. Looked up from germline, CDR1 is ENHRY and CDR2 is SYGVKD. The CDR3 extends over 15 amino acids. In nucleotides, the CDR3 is TGTGCCATCAGTGAGGAGGGGGCCGGGATTAGGGCCCAGCATTTT. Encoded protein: CAISEEGAGIRAQHF.

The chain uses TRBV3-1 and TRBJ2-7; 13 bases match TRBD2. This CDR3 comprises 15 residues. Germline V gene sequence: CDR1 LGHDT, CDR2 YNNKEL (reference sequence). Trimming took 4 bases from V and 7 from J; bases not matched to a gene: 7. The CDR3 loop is CASSPTSGGTGEQYF. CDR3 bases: TGTGCCAGCAGCCCGACTAGCGGGGGGACGGGTGAGCAGTACTTC.

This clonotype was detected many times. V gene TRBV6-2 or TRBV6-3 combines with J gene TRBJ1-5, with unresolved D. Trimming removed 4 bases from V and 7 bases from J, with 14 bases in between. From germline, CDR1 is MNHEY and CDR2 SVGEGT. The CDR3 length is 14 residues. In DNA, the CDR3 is TGTGCCAGCAGTTCCCTACTCTTGGCGCAGCCCCAGCATTTT. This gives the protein CASSSLLLAQPQHF.

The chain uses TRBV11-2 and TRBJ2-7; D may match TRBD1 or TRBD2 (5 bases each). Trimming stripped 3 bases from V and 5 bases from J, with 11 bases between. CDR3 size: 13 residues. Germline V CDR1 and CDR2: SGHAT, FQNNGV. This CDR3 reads CASSFRRGDEQYF. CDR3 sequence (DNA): TGTGCCAGCAGCTTTAGACGAGGGGACGAGCAGTACTTC. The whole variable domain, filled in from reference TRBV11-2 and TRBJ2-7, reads EAGVAQSPRYKIIEKRQSVAFWCNPISGHATLYWYQQILGQGPKLLIQFQNNGVVDDSQLPKDRFSAERLKGVDSTLKIQPAKLEDSAVYLCASSFRRGDEQYFGPGTRLTVT.

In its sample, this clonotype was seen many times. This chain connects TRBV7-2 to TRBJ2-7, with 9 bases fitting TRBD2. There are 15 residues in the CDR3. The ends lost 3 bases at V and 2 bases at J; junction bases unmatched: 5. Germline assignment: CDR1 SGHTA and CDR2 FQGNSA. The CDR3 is CASSLSGGLAYEQYF. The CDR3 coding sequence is TGTGCCAGCAGCTTGAGCGGGGGGCTCGCCTACGAGCAGTACTTC.

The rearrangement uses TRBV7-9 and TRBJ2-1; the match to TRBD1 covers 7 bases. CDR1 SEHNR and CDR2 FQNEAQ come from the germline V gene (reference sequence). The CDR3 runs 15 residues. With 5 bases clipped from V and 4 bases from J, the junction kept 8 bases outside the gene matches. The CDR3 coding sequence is TGTGCCAGCAGCCTAGACAGGGCTTCATACAATGAGCAGTTCTTC. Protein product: CASSLDRASYNEQFF.

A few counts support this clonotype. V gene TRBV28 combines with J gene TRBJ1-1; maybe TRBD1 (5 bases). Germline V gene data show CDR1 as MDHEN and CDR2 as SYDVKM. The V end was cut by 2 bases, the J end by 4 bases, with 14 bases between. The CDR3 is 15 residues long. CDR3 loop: CASSLGGDGGTEAFF. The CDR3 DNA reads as TGTGCCAGCAGTTTAGGTGGGGACGGGGGCACTGAAGCTTTCTTT.

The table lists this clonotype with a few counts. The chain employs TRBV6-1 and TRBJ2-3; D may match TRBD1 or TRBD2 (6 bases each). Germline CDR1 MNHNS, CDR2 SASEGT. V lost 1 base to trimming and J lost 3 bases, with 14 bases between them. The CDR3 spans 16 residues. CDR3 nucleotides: TGTGCCAGCAGTGAAGTGGGGAGGACAGCAACAGATACGCAGTATTTT. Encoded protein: CASSEVGRTATDTQYF.